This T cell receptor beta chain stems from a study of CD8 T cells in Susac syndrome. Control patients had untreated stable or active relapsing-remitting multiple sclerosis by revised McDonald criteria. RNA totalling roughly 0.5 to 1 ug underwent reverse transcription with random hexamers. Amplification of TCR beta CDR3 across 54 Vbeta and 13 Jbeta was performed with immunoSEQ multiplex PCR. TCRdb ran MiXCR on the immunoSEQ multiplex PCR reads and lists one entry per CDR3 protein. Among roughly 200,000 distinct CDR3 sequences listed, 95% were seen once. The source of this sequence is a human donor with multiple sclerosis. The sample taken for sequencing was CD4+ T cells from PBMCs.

CDR3 amino acids: CSARRQGVTYEQYV. Written as DNA, the CDR3 is TGCAGTGCTAGACGACAGGGGGTTACCTACGAGCAGTACGTC. V gene TRBV20-1 combines with J gene TRBJ2-7, with 9 bases aligning to TRBD1. The CDR3 loop spans 14 amino acids. Germline trimming cut 2 bases from V and 2 bases from J; bases unmatched to any gene: 4. The V gene's germline CDR1 is DFQATT and CDR2 SNEGSKA (reference sequence).